This passage covers 17 T cell receptor beta chains from one sample sequenced in a study of CD8+CD57+ T cells in acquired aplastic anemia. The use of genomic DNA as template underpinned the TCR beta VDJ and CDR3 profiling. TCRdb reprocessed the reads with MiXCR, giving one entry per CDR3 protein. The sample consists of about 210,000 distinct CDR3 sequences, 30% to 40% of them appearing once. The specimen was sorted CD4+, CD8+, or CD8+CD57+ T cells (not recorded which) from PBMCs. These receptors were collected from a human donor in good health, serving as a control.

This clonotype was found many times. This sequence joins TRBV19 and TRBJ1-1, with D perhaps TRBD1 (5 bases). Germline assignment: CDR1 LNHDA and CDR2 SQIVND (reference sequence). Trimming removed 1 base from V and 6 bases from J, with 24 bases in between. CDR3 size: 18 residues. The CDR3 nucleotides read TGTGCCAGTAGTATAGGGGCCGCAAACAGGCCTGTTGTTCCTGAAGCTTTCTTT. The encoded protein is CASSIGAANRPVVPEAFF. The entire variable domain, with the rest obtained from reference TRBV19 and TRBJ1-1, is as follows: DGGITQSPKYLFRKEGQNVTLSCEQNLNHDAMYWYRQDPGQGLRLIYYSQIVNDFQKGDIAEGYSVSREKKESFPLTVTSAQKNPTAFYLCASSIGAANRPVVPEAFFGQGTRLTVV.

This clonotype was observed a few times. The V call is TRBV5-4, the J call TRBJ1-1; the match to TRBD1 covers 11 bases. CDR3 length equals 15 residues. V lost 5 bases and J lost 4; bases outside the gene matches: 7. Looked up from germline, CDR1 is SGHNT and CDR2 is YYREEE (reference sequence). The CDR3 bases are TGTGCCAGCAGTCGGGGGGGGACAGGGGGCACTGAAGCTTTCTTT. Encoded protein: CASSRGGTGGTEAFF.

By share of the sample, this clonotype is medium-sized (0.01 to 0.1%). The chain carries TRBV10-3 and TRBJ1-2, with D perhaps matching TRBD1 (5 bases). The CDR3 loop spans 11 amino acids. Trimming took off 8 bases at V and 4 bases at J, with 8 bases between the two ends. Germline CDR1 and CDR2: ENHRY and SYGVKD. CDR3 sequence: CAIGAAYGYTF. The CDR3 nucleotides are TGTGCCATCGGGGCAGCCTATGGCTACACCTTC.

This clonotype was found many times. The chain carries TRBV19 and TRBJ1-5; 7 bases align to TRBD1. CDR1 is LNHDA, CDR2 SQIVND, per germline (reference sequence). The ends lost 6 bases at V and 4 bases at J; junction bases unmatched: 3. The CDR3 contains 13 residues. This CDR3 is CASRQGSNQPQHF. CDR3 sequence (DNA): TGTGCCAGTAGACAGGGGTCTAATCAGCCCCAGCATTTT.

This clonotype was counted at least ten times. The chain carries TRBV20-1 and TRBJ1-2, with D possibly matching TRBD1 (5 bases). The V end was cut by 6 bases, the J end by 10 bases, with 21 bases between. This CDR3 has 13 amino acids. In germline, CDR1 is DFQATT, CDR2 SNEGSKA (reference sequence). This chain's CDR3 is CSADPGGGRAYTF. The CDR3 DNA sequence: TGCAGTGCGGACCCGGGGGGAGGTAGAGCCTACACCTTC.

As for this clonotype: A read error may account for a junction end that differs from germline. The chain has TRBV5-8 and TRBJ2-1; TRBD1 aligns across 9 bases. Germline values: CDR1 SGHTS, CDR2 YDEGEE. The CDR3 totals 13 residues. CDR3 loop: CASSSGQGPEQSF. The CDR3 DNA sequence: TGTGCCAGCAGCTCGGGACAGGGTCCTGAGCAGTCCTTC.

This clonotype occurred many times. V gene TRBV20-1 combines with J gene TRBJ2-7; TRBD2 matches 9 bases. The CDR3 runs to 15 residues. Germline V lookup: CDR1 DFQATT, CDR2 SNEGSKA (reference sequence). The J segment lost 4 bases and the V segment lost 6 bases, leaving 13 bases of the junction unmatched. CDR3 in DNA: TGCAGTGCCGAGGTGCGGGAGGGACGTTTGTACGAGCAGTACTTC. Translated, it gives CSAEVREGRLYEQYF.

This chain uses TRBV18 with TRBJ1-1, with 9 bases aligning to TRBD1. The CDR3 is 13 amino acids. V dropped 5 bases and J dropped 4; count of bases not matched to a gene: 2. In germline, CDR1 is KGHSH, CDR2 LQKENI. The CDR3 spells CASSETGGTEAFF. CDR3 DNA: TGTGCCAGCTCAGAGACAGGGGGCACTGAAGCTTTCTTT.

In this sample, this clonotype turned up many times. The V and J genes are TRBV20-1 and TRBJ2-3, with D tentatively TRBD1 (5 bases). Trimming removed 3 bases from V and 7 bases from J, with 11 bases in between. The CDR3 extends over 12 amino acids. CDR1 is DFQATT, CDR2 SNEGSKA, per germline (reference sequence). CDR3 nucleotides: TGCAGTGCTAGCCCCGACAGTAATACGCAGTATTTT. It is translated as CSASPDSNTQYF.

This clonotype was found a few times. The chain links TRBV18 to TRBJ2-5; D is possibly TRBD1 or TRBD2 (5 bases each). Deletions cut 5 bases from V and 7 bases from J, with 20 bases between. The germline V gene encodes CDR1 KGHSH and CDR2 LQKENI. This CDR3 region has 15 residues. The CDR3 loop is CASSGWDAARGTQYF. CDR3 bases: TGTGCCAGCTCAGGATGGGACGCAGCCCGGGGGACCCAGTACTTC. Drawing the rest from reference TRBV18 and TRBJ2-5, the complete variable domain is NAGVMQNPRHLVRRRGQEARLRCSPMKGHSHVYWYRQLPEEGLKFMVYLQKENIIDESGMPKERFSAEFPKEGPSILRIQQVVRGDSAAYFCASSGWDAARGTQYFGPGTRLLVL.

The V call is TRBV7-6, the J call TRBJ1-5; D may be TRBD1 (5 bases). This CDR3 region has 13 residues. The V end was cut by 6 bases, the J end by 4 bases, with 10 bases between. Germline V gene data show CDR1 as SGHVS and CDR2 as FNYEAQ. DNA for the CDR3: TGTGCCAGCAGGAGGGACCAAAATCAGCCCCAGCATTTT. Protein: CASRRDQNQPQHF.

The V gene is TRBV15, the J gene TRBJ1-2; D is unresolved. The CDR3 spans 13 residues. CDR1 and CDR2 from the germline V gene are LNHNV and YYDKDF (reference sequence). Trimming cost V 3 bases and J 2 bases, with 7 bases left between them. The CDR3 is CATSSLQNYGYTF. The CDR3 nucleotides are TGTGCCACCAGCAGCTTACAAAACTATGGCTACACCTTC.

The chain employs TRBV19 and TRBJ2-1; tentatively, D is TRBD1 or TRBD2 (5 bases each). The V end was cut by 0 bases, the J end by 4 bases, with 10 bases between. The CDR3 loop spans 15 amino acids. Germline CDR1 is LNHDA and CDR2 is SQIVND (reference sequence). The CDR3 loop reads CASSIDLGDYNEQFF. The CDR3 DNA sequence: TGTGCCAGTAGTATAGATCTGGGGGATTACAATGAGCAGTTCTTC.

The V call is TRBV19, the J call TRBJ2-2; 9 bases are a match to TRBD1. V lost 3 bases to trimming and J lost 2 bases; unmatched junction nucleotides: 4. In germline, CDR1 is LNHDA, CDR2 SQIVND (reference sequence). The CDR3 runs 16 residues. CDR3 sequence: CASSMRTGVNTGELFF. In DNA form, the CDR3 reads TGTGCCAGTAGTATGAGGACAGGGGTAAACACCGGGGAGCTGTTTTTT. Drawing the rest from reference TRBV19 and TRBJ2-2, the complete variable domain is DGGITQSPKYLFRKEGQNVTLSCEQNLNHDAMYWYRQDPGQGLRLIYYSQIVNDFQKGDIAEGYSVSREKKESFPLTVTSAQKNPTAFYLCASSMRTGVNTGELFFGEGSRLTVL.

On this clonotype: A much larger clone lies one base from this, so it may be a read error. The chain uses TRBV10-1 and TRBJ2-2, with D unresolved. The CDR3 spans 13 residues. The V gene's germline CDR1 is WNHNN and CDR2 SYGVQD (reference sequence). CDR3 nucleotide sequence: TGCGCCGGCAGTCCCCGGAACACCGGGGAGCTGTTTTTT. It translates to CAGSPRNTGELFF.

This clonotype was detected many times. The rearrangement links TRBV5-1 to TRBJ2-3; 11 bases are shared with TRBD2. J gave up 4 bases and V 4 bases, and 8 bases lay outside the gene matches. This CDR3 is built from 16 residues. Germline V gene data show CDR1 as SGHRS and CDR2 as YFSETQ. The CDR3: CASSPGTSGLADTQYF. In DNA form, the CDR3 reads TGCGCCAGCAGCCCAGGGACTAGCGGTCTGGCAGATACGCAGTATTTT.

The V and J genes are TRBV15 and TRBJ2-1, with 7 bases matching TRBD2. With 3 bases clipped from V and 0 bases from J, the junction kept 2 bases outside the gene matches. This CDR3 comprises 15 residues. CDR1 is LNHNV, CDR2 YYDKDF, per germline (reference sequence). CDR3 residues: CATSRGGSSYNEQFF. The CDR3 nucleotides read TGTGCCACCAGCAGGGGCGGGAGCTCCTACAATGAGCAGTTCTTC.